This entry is about one TCR beta chain. The data belong to a study of blood T cell repertoires in COVID-19. Study-wide context: The United States, Italy and Spain provided the acute and convalescent COVID-19 samples. The cDNA or gDNA used as material had been derived from T cells, B-cell-depleted T cells, or PBMCs.

The germline V gene has CDR1 MNHEY and CDR2 SVGAGI. This CDR3 spans 13 amino acids. Losses at the gene ends were 6 bases for V and 9 bases for J; bases not matched to a gene: 6. Authors' processing steps: Amplifying reference gene primers gave estimates of nucleated cell counts. Using immunoSEQ multiplex PCR, the repertoire was profiled, and TCRdb retains in-frame clones only, with some absent. The DNA was the basis for D and trimming; V, J and clone size are from that table. The sample includes about 210,000 clones, about 86% of them seen just once. The chain carries TRBV6-5 and TRBJ1-1; TRBD1 agrees at 11 bases. The sequencing input was peripheral blood. This sequence originates from a woman aged 45-59 years with acute or convalescent COVID-19. The CDR3 sequence: CASSRGQGAKAFF. In nucleotides, the CDR3 is TGTGCCAGCAGCCGTGGACAGGGGGCAAAAGCTTTCTTT.